The clone carrying this T cell receptor (beta chain) was picked up a small number of times. The antigen is unknown. This specimen comes from a study of vaccination and CD4 T cells after COVID-19. Looking at the study overall: Four females and six males made up the convalescents, two of whom were Hispanic. Study-level points and caveats: A comparatively limited set of convalescent patients was examined, with no early post-infection timepoints.

Described treatment: approximately nine-day PBMC culture with coronavirus spike peptide pools or control peptides (ViraFEST assay). Scientists ran DNA taken from cultured CD4+ T cells through the Oncomine TCR Beta short-read assay for sequencing. TCRdb redid the calling of the PCR reads with MiXCR, one entry per CDR3 protein. The data show more than 9,000 distinct CDR3 sequences, around 41% seen once. This TCR was recovered from a human donor who had recovered from COVID-19. Sequencing used CD4+ T cells from blood, cultured in vitro, obtained after SARS-CoV-2 vaccination.

The CDR3: CASSYTPNTEAFF. The CDR3 DNA is TGTGCCAGCAGTTACACCCCGAACACTGAAGCTTTCTTT. V and J are TRBV6-2 or TRBV6-3 and TRBJ1-1; D gene uncertain. Germline CDR1 MNHEY, CDR2 SVGEGT. The CDR3 has 13 residues. Trimming removed 2 bases at V and 1 base at J, with 5 bases between.